The 19 T cell receptor beta chains listed next were all sequenced from one sample in a study of chemoradiotherapy in HPV16-positive cancers. Assay: immunoSEQ multiplex PCR; the TCRdb copy retains only in-frame clones and omits some. The table includes 20,000 to 30,000 clones, less than 90% detected once. This specimen was blood, taken from a patient who underwent chemoradiotherapy. The receptors derive from a human donor with HPV-associated anogenital cancer.

The V call is TRBV4-2, the J call TRBJ1-6; D is uncertain. Germline V CDR1 and CDR2: LGHNA, YNFKEQ. The CDR3 is 19 residues long. Between the trimmed V and J ends, which lost 3 bases and 1 base, there was a span of 19 bases. The CDR3 region is CASSQDGPAGGSYNSPLHF. The CDR3 DNA is TGTGCCAGCAGCCAGGATGGGCCGGCCGGCGGATCCTATAATTCACCCCTCCACTTT.

The CDR3 sequence is CAWTLRGLGISEQYF. CDR3 DNA: TGTGCCTGGACCCTCCGGGGACTAGGAATCTCCGAGCAGTACTTC. The chain is built from TRBV30 and TRBJ2-7; 8 bases match TRBD2. The CDR3 is made up of 15 amino acids. V trimming: 4 bases; J trimming: 6 bases; junction bases outside the gene matches: 14. Germline V CDR1 and CDR2: GTSNPN, SVGIG (reference sequence).

The genes are TRBV12-5 and TRBJ2-5, with D hard to call. Germline V gene lookup returns CDR1 LGHNT and CDR2 FRNRAP. CDR3 length: 13 residues. The V end lost 6 bases, the J end lost 1 base, and 9 bases lay between the germline ends. DNA for the CDR3: TGTGCTAGTGGACCCCGAAGCCAAGAGACCCAGTACTTC. This codes for CASGPRSQETQYF.

J is TRBJ1-1 and V is TRBV6-6; no reliable D call. CDR3 length equals 16 residues. V lost 4 bases to trimming and J lost 1 base, with 16 bases between them. Germline V CDR1 and CDR2: MNHNY, SVGAGI (reference sequence). DNA for the CDR3: TGTGCCAGCAGTTCGAAAATGGTGGATCCGAACACTGAAGCTTTCTTT. Translated: CASSSKMVDPNTEAFF.

The chain is built from TRBV5-1 and TRBJ2-2; no clear D gene. V lost 4 bases and J lost 4, with 17 bases in between. Germline-derived CDR1 and CDR2 are SGHRS and YFSETQ. The CDR3 runs to 16 residues. CDR3 residues: CASSLRRADPTGELFF. In DNA, the CDR3 is TGCGCCAGCAGCCTTAGAAGGGCGGACCCCACCGGGGAGCTGTTTTTT.

As concerns this clone: The junction does not match germline at one end; this may be a read error. The rearrangement links TRBV6-1 to TRBJ2-6; 13 bases match TRBD2. Looked up from germline, CDR1 is MNHNS and CDR2 is SASEGT. This CDR3 spans 18 amino acids. Here the CDR3 reads CASREGLAGASGANVLTF. The DNA for the CDR3 is TGTGCCAGCAGAGAAGGACTAGCGGGAGCGTCTGGGGCCAACGTCCTGACTTTC.

The CDR3 region is CASRKRGSYEQYF. The CDR3 bases are TGTGCCAGCAGAAAGCGGGGTTCCTACGAGCAGTACTTC. V usage is TRBV25-1 and J usage is TRBJ2-7; TRBD2 aligns across 7 bases. This CDR3 has 13 amino acids. Unmatched junction bases numbered 3, after V lost 6 bases and J lost 1 base. Germline-derived CDR1 and CDR2 are MGHDK and SYGVNS.

V usage is TRBV6-5 and J usage is TRBJ1-2; perhaps TRBD1 as D (6 bases). Trimming left V 5 bases short and J 2 bases short, with 12 bases between. The CDR3 is made up of 14 amino acids. The germline CDR1 and CDR2 sequences are MNHEY and SVGAGI. CDR3 amino acids: CASSQQGRNYGYTF. The CDR3 coding sequence is TGTGCCAGCAGTCAACAGGGTAGGAACTATGGCTACACCTTC.

This clone counts as medium-sized (0.01 to 0.1%). The V call is TRBV6-5, the J call TRBJ2-7; D unclear. Trimming shortened V by 2 bases and J by 4 bases, and 15 bases separated the two germline ends. Germline V gives CDR1 MNHEY, CDR2 SVGAGI. The CDR3 sequence is 15 residues long. The CDR3 protein is CASSYESPGSYEQYF. For the CDR3, the DNA is TGTGCCAGCAGTTACGAAAGCCCTGGAAGTTACGAGCAGTACTTC.

V gene TRBV7-9 combines with J gene TRBJ1-1; weak D call: TRBD1 (5 bases). Trimming took 1 base from V and 3 from J, leaving 9 bases between them. The germline V gene encodes CDR1 SEHNR and CDR2 FQNEAQ (reference sequence). The CDR3 is 14 amino acids. CDR3 sequence reads: CASSLEARDTEAFF. The CDR3 region has the DNA TGTGCCAGCAGCTTAGAGGCCAGGGACACTGAAGCTTTCTTT.

V and J are TRBV28 and TRBJ2-3; 9 bases fit TRBD1. This CDR3 is built from 15 residues. The ends lost 6 bases at V and 3 bases at J; junction bases unmatched: 7. Germline lookup yields CDR1 MDHEN and CDR2 SYDVKM. The CDR3 sequence is CASRSPGQGTDTQYF. The CDR3 region has the DNA TGTGCCAGCAGGAGTCCGGGACAGGGAACAGATACGCAGTATTTT.

The J gene is TRBJ2-1, the V gene TRBV6-5; no reliable D call. CDR1 is MNHEY and CDR2 is SVGAGI in the germline V gene. V gave up 6 bases and J gave up 0 bases, with 12 bases separating them. The CDR3 spans 15 residues. The CDR3 nucleotides are TGTGCCAGCAGGCCCGATCCTAGCTCCTACAATGAGCAGTTCTTC. Encoded protein: CASRPDPSSYNEQFF.

This clone has only one observation. CDR3 coding DNA: TGCGCCAGCAGCCAATTTGGCGGAGAGACCCAGTACTTC. The encoded protein is CASSQFGGETQYF. This chain joins TRBV4-1 and TRBJ2-5; D not certain. CDR3 length: 13 amino acids. V was cut by 2 bases and J by 4 bases, with 8 bases left in between. Germline CDR1 MGHRA, CDR2 YSYEKL.

The gene calls are TRBV6-5 and TRBJ1-5; 7 bases fit TRBD1. The J segment lost 0 bases and the V segment lost 4 bases, leaving 3 bases of the junction unmatched. This CDR3 has 15 amino acids. Per the germline V gene, CDR1 is MNHEY and CDR2 is SVGAGI. The CDR3 is CASSSRGLSNQPQHF. In DNA, the CDR3 is TGTGCCAGCAGTTCTAGGGGGCTTAGCAATCAGCCCCAGCATTTT.

The CDR3 DNA reads TGTGCCAGTAGTATAATAGGCAGGGCAAACCCTAATGAAAAACTGTTTTTT. Translating gives CASSIIGRANPNEKLFF. The gene calls are TRBV19 and TRBJ1-4; perhaps TRBD1 as D (5 bases). CDR1 and CDR2 from the germline V gene are LNHDA and SQIVND (reference sequence). V was pared by 2 bases and J by 3 bases, with 16 bases between. The CDR3 runs to 17 residues.

The chain carries TRBV9 and TRBJ2-7, with D maybe TRBD1 (6 bases). V was clipped by 0 bases and J by 6 bases, with 13 bases between them. Germline V lookup: CDR1 SGDLS, CDR2 YYNGEE. The CDR3 extends over 14 amino acids. The CDR3, as DNA: TGTGCCAGCAGCGTAGGGGTGGGGGCGACCGAGCAGTACTTC. Residues: CASSVGVGATEQYF.

The J gene is TRBJ2-7, the V gene TRBV19, with D possibly TRBD1 on 5 matching bases. Germline CDR1 and CDR2: LNHDA and SQIVND (reference sequence). Trimming removed 1 base at V and 6 bases at J, with 13 bases between. CDR3 length: 14 residues. The CDR3: CASSIGAGMVEQYF. CDR3 DNA: TGTGCCAGTAGTATAGGGGCAGGGATGGTCGAGCAGTACTTC. Supplemented by reference TRBV19 and TRBJ2-7, the full variable domain reads DGGITQSPKYLFRKEGQNVTLSCEQNLNHDAMYWYRQDPGQGLRLIYYSQIVNDFQKGDIAEGYSVSREKKESFPLTVTSAQKNPTAFYLCASSIGAGMVEQYFGPGTRLTVT.

V usage is TRBV2 and J usage is TRBJ2-1; D uncertain. The CDR3 has 11 residues. CDR1 and CDR2 (germline): SNHLY, FYNNEI. V lost 6 bases, J lost 6 bases, and 6 bases lay in between. The CDR3 loop is CASSASNEQFF. The CDR3 DNA follows: TGTGCCAGCAGCGCGTCCAATGAGCAGTTCTTC.

V and J are TRBV2 and TRBJ1-2; 8 positions match TRBD1. The CDR3 has 15 amino acids. V lost 8 bases to trimming and J lost 2 bases; unmatched junction nucleotides: 10. Germline CDR1 and CDR2: SNHLY and FYNNEI. This CDR3 reads CASRLGQGYNYGYTF. DNA for the CDR3: TGTGCCAGCCGCCTAGGACAGGGCTACAACTATGGCTACACCTTC. The whole variable domain, filled in from reference TRBV2 and TRBJ1-2, reads EPEVTQTPSHQVTQMGQEVILRCVPISNHLYFYWYRQILGQKVEFLVSFYNNEISEKSEIFDDQFSVERPDGSNFTLKIRSTKLEDSAMYFCASRLGQGYNYGYTFGSGTRLTVV.